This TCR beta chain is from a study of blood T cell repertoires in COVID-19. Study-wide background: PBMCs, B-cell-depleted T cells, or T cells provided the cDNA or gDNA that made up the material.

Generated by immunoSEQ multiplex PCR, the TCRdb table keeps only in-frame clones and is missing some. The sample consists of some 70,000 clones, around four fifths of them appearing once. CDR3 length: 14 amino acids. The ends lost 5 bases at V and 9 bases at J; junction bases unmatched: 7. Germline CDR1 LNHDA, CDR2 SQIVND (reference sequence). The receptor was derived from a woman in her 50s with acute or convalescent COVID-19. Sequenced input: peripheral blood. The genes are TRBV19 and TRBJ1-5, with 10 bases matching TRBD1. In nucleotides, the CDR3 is TGTGCCAGTAGTCTCGGGACAGGGGAAAGGCCCCAGCATTTT. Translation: CASSLGTGERPQHF.